The clone carrying this T cell receptor (beta chain) appeared a few times. These data come from a study of blood T cell repertoires in COVID-19. Germline assignment: CDR1 SGHTA and CDR2 FQGNSA. V was pared by 6 bases and J by 10 bases, with 9 bases of the junction left unmatched. The CDR3 has 15 residues. As handled by the study authors: Estimation of nucleated cell counts relied on the amplification of reference gene primers. Libraries were prepared by immunoSEQ multiplex PCR; TCRdb keeps only in-frame clonotypes and omits some of them. D and trimming were read from the DNA, whereas the V and J calls and clone size are those reported in that table. The top ten hold 7.5% to 10% of the sample, which has about 250,000 clones, about 80% seen once.

The rearrangement uses TRBV7-2 and TRBJ1-6; 10 nucleotides agree with TRBD1. The sample comprised peripheral blood. This clonotype originated in a man at least 80 years old with acute or convalescent COVID-19. In DNA form, the CDR3 reads TGTGCCAGCAGGCCCGGGACAGGGGTTTTGTCACCCCTCCACTTT. This gives the protein CASRPGTGVLSPLHF.